This T cell receptor (beta chain) was recorded in a study of T-cell memory formation after mild COVID-19. The CDR3 spans 21 residues. J lost 2 bases, V lost 0 bases, and 14 bases had no gene match. Germline V gene sequence: CDR1 SGHDN, CDR2 FVKESK. This clonotype has more than one count but fewer than ten. Its antigen is still unknown. TCRdb used MiXCR to reprocess the 5' RACE reads, holding one entry per CDR3 protein. The sample shows 430,000 or so distinct CDR3 sequences, about 23% of them seen only once. Study results and caveats: A second wave of clones peaked on day 37, and their SARS-CoV-2 specificity went unconfirmed.

This TCR came from an adult woman who had mild COVID-19 (a few samples of this study predate the infection). Cell type and time point are not known. The gene calls are TRBV14 and TRBJ2-3, with 13 positions matching TRBD2. Input material: PBMCs or a T cell subset sorted from them (not recorded which). DNA of the CDR3: TGTGCCAGCAGCCAAGATCAGCCGCGGGGACTAGCGGGGACCCACACAGATACGCAGTATTTT. Encoded protein: CASSQDQPRGLAGTHTDTQYF.